A single sample gave rise to the 27 T cell receptor beta chains below, sequenced in a study of T cells in women clearing cervical HPV infection (dated by TCRdb to 2016 to 2019). The library relied on the immunoSEQ multiplex PCR assay. The table comes from immuneACCESS by way of TCRdb, which keeps in-frame sequences with V and J called. Part of the clones is missing from these tables; in studies checked, under half for an unresolved V gene and the rest for unknown reasons. This sample's records show tens of thousands of clones. The ten most abundant clones make up around 8% of the sample. The sequenced sample consisted of blood buffy coat. The source of these receptors is a woman aged 18-70 years with a cervical HPV16 infection that either progressed to CIN3+ or cleared (not recorded which).

As regards this clone: The read terminates 3 residues before the CDR3 end, so the remaining end is supplied by the germline J gene. The chain links TRBV6-1 to TRBJ2-3; a weak D match, TRBD2 (6 bases). Germline V CDR1 and CDR2: MNHNS, SASEGT. The germline V and J ends were trimmed by 3 bases and 5 bases, with 12 bases remaining between them. The CDR3 spans 14 residues. This CDR3 is CASSESTSLDTQYF. CDR3 bases read: TGTGCCAGCAGTGAGTCGACTAGTTTAGATACG.

As for this clone: Sequencing ends 3 residues short of the CDR3 end; the germline J gene provides the rest. This chain joins TRBV7-2 and TRBJ2-7; a possible D gene is TRBD1 (6 bases). CDR3 length equals 15 residues. Germline V CDR1 and CDR2: SGHTA, FQGNSA. Trimming took off 5 bases at V and 2 bases at J, with 16 bases between the two ends. The CDR3 here is CASSDEGTWAYEQYF. CDR3 bases read: TGTGCCAGCAGCGACGAAGGGACATGGGCCTACGAG.

Turning to this clone: The sequenced fragment ends 3 residues before the CDR3 boundary, so the rest is inferred from the germline J gene. The chain links TRBV11-3 to TRBJ1-2; TRBD1 might be the D (6 bases). Germline CDR1 reads SGHNT; CDR2 reads YENEEA. The CDR3 runs 13 residues. V gave up 2 bases and J gave up 7 bases, with 11 bases separating them. The sequenced part of the CDR3 DNA is TGTGCCAGCAGCTTATCACAGGGTGGTGGC. It is translated as CASSLSQGGG. The complete CDR3 protein is CASSLSQGGGYTF.

Comments on this clone: The read ends 3 residues shy of where the CDR3 ends; the end is completed using the germline J gene. The chain carries TRBV11-2 and TRBJ1-4; D is unresolved. Germline-derived CDR1 and CDR2 are SGHAT and FQNNGV. Deletions cut 5 bases from V and 8 bases from J, with 15 bases between. The CDR3 is 14 residues long. The CDR3 reads CASSQQNKGEKLFF. The sequenced part of the CDR3 DNA is TGTGCCAGCAGCCAACAAAACAAAGGGGAAAAA.

About this clone itself: The read is 3 residues too short to cover the CDR3 end, so that end is filled in from the germline J gene. The V call is TRBV18, the J call TRBJ2-1, with 12 bases identical to TRBD2. CDR3 length: 15 amino acids. Germline trimming cut 5 bases from V and 4 bases from J; bases unmatched to any gene: 3. The V gene's germline CDR1 is KGHSH and CDR2 LQKENI. Partial CDR3 DNA: TGTGCCAGCTCAGCGCTAGCGGGAGGGTACAATGAG. Its translation is CASSALAGGYNE. The complete CDR3 reads CASSALAGGYNEQFF.

In the case of this clone: From the germline J gene comes the end of the CDR3, since the read stops 3 residues before it. The chain has TRBV20-1 and TRBJ2-1; D possibly corresponds to TRBD2 (5 bases). CDR1 and CDR2 (germline): DFQATT, SNEGSKA (reference sequence). Trimming pared 2 bases from V and 0 bases from J, leaving 11 bases between. This CDR3 region has 15 residues. The CDR3 protein is CSARSSESSYNEQFF. The sequenced part of the CDR3 DNA is TGCAGTGCTAGAAGTAGCGAGAGCTCCTACAATGAG.

By frequency, this clone is medium-sized (0.01 to 0.1%). Read coverage stops 3 residues before the CDR3 terminus; the germline J gene supplies the remainder. This sequence joins TRBV19 and TRBJ1-5; D is unresolved. V lost 1 base, J lost 2 bases, and 9 bases lay in between. Per germline, CDR1 LNHDA and CDR2 SQIVND (reference sequence). The CDR3 is 15 amino acids. The CDR3 is CASSIGNGGNQPQHF. The part of the CDR3 DNA that was read is TGTGCCAGTAGTATAGGGAACGGGGGCAATCAGCCC.

On this clone: The CDR3 goes on 3 residues after the read ends, and that part is filled in from the germline J gene. The J gene is TRBJ2-5, the V gene TRBV19; no definite D call. V was trimmed by 3 bases and J by 5 bases, leaving 13 bases between them. The germline gives CDR1 LNHDA, CDR2 SQIVND (reference sequence). CDR3 length equals 14 residues. The CDR3 here is CASSIMAEHETQYF. The CDR3 DNA, read in part, is TGTGCCAGTAGTATCATGGCGGAGCACGAGACC.

Concerning this clone: The read terminates 3 residues before the CDR3 end, so the remaining end is supplied by the germline J gene. The chain is built from TRBV19 and TRBJ2-3; either TRBD1 or TRBD2 may supply D (5 bases each). Germline V CDR1 and CDR2: LNHDA, SQIVND (reference sequence). The CDR3 loop spans 16 amino acids. The CDR3 is CASSPYGQRRNQPQYF. CDR3 DNA (partial): TGTGCCAGTAGTCCCTACGGACAAAGGAGGAATCAGCCG.

With respect to this clone: The read stops 3 residues short of the end of the CDR3; the missing end is completed from the germline J gene. The chain couples TRBV5-1 to TRBJ1-1, with TRBD1 matching 7 bases. Per germline, CDR1 SGHRS and CDR2 YFSETQ. This CDR3 spans 14 amino acids. J was trimmed by 3 bases and V by 6 bases; bases with no gene match: 8. The DNA read from the CDR3 is TGCGCCAGCAAATTACAGGGGAGCGACACTGAA. Translation: CASKLQGSDTE. Given in full, the CDR3 is CASKLQGSDTEAFF.

Comments on this clone: The read falls 3 residues short of the CDR3 end, and the missing part is taken from the germline J gene. This sample also contains other DNA sequences that code for the same CDR3. The rearrangement joins TRBV2 to TRBJ1-4, with TRBD1 as a possible D gene (6 bases). The CDR3 spans 16 residues. The germline V gene encodes CDR1 SNHLY and CDR2 FYNNEI. CDR3 residues: CASSDWTVSYNSPLFF. CDR3 DNA, as far as it was read: TGTGCCAGCAGTGACTGGACAGTATCCTATAATTCGCCA.

CDR3 DNA (partial): TGTGCCAGCTCACCAAGAGCAGGGGCTAGCTCTAGCACAGATACG. As protein: CASSPRAGASSSTDT. The whole CDR3 reads CASSPRAGASSSTDTQYF. The chain employs TRBV18 and TRBJ2-3; D may be TRBD1 (6 bases). The read comes to an end 3 residues before the CDR3 does, leaving the germline J gene to fill in the end. Trimming took 2 bases from V and 0 from J, leaving 18 bases between them. The CDR3 extends over 18 amino acids. Germline CDR1 reads KGHSH; CDR2 reads LQKENI.

A remark on this clone: The read stops 3 residues short of the end of the CDR3; the missing end is completed from the germline J gene. J is TRBJ1-2 and V is TRBV7-2; D might be TRBD1 (6 bases). The CDR3 is 14 residues long. Germline V gene data show CDR1 as SGHTA and CDR2 as FQGNSA. This CDR3 reads CASEGGISTDTYTF. The CDR3 DNA, read in part, is TGTGCCAGCGAGGGGGGGATTAGCACAGATACC.

Note on this clone: The CDR3 is cut off 3 residues early in the read; its end comes from the germline J gene. The chain uses TRBV19 and TRBJ1-1; 7 bases map to TRBD1. This CDR3 has 16 residues. J gave up 4 bases and V 3 bases, and 11 bases lay outside the gene matches. CDR1 and CDR2 from the germline V gene are LNHDA and SQIVND (reference sequence). The CDR3 loop is CASSIRGEGAGTEAFF. CDR3 bases read: TGTGCCAGTAGTATCCGGGGAGAGGGGGCGGGCACTGAA.

Turning to this clone: The read gets to within 3 residues of the CDR3 end, and the germline J gene fills in the rest. The V call is TRBV29-1, the J call TRBJ2-1; D perhaps matches TRBD2 (5 bases). V lost 2 bases, J lost 6 bases, and 14 bases lay in between. Per the germline V gene, CDR1 is SQVTM and CDR2 is ANQGSEA. CDR3 length: 14 amino acids. The CDR3 sequence is CSVEPGLAGNEQFF. The sequenced part of the CDR3 DNA is TGCAGCGTTGAACCAGGACTCGCGGGCAATGAG.

In regard to this clone: The observed sequence ends 3 residues before the CDR3 terminus, with the missing tail filled in from the germline J gene. This sequence joins TRBV2 and TRBJ1-5; D is possibly TRBD1 (6 bases). CDR3 size: 16 residues. Germline V gene data show CDR1 as SNHLY and CDR2 as FYNNEI. Deletions cut 4 bases from V and 1 base from J, with 14 bases between. The part of the CDR3 DNA that was read is TGTGCCAGCAGTGGGCAGGGACATCGGAGCAATCAGCCC. Translation: CASSGQGHRSNQP. The full-length CDR3 reads as CASSGQGHRSNQPQHF. The whole variable domain, remainder taken from reference TRBV2 and TRBJ1-5, is EPEVTQTPSHQVTQMGQEVILRCVPISNHLYFYWYRQILGQKVEFLVSFYNNEISEKSEIFDDQFSVERPDGSNFTLKIRSTKLEDSAMYFCASSGQGHRSNQPQHFGDGTRLSIL.

About this clone: The observed sequence ends 3 residues before the CDR3 terminus, with the missing tail filled in from the germline J gene. The chain has TRBV23-1 and TRBJ2-1, with D possibly being TRBD1 (6 bases). TRBV23-1 is treated as an ORF (open reading frame) with a function not yet certain. CDR3 length: 16 residues. Between the trimmed V and J ends, which lost 1 base and 1 base, there was a span of 11 bases. The DNA read from the CDR3 is TGCGCCAGCAGTCAATATGGGACACCTTCCTACAATGAG. Translated, it gives CASSQYGTPSYNE. The complete CDR3 protein is CASSQYGTPSYNEQFF.

About this clone itself: Coverage ceases 3 residues before the CDR3 finishes, and the germline J gene fills in the end. The chain combines TRBV19 with TRBJ1-1; D is undetermined. The V gene's germline CDR1 is LNHDA and CDR2 SQIVND (reference sequence). This CDR3 region has 13 residues. CDR3 in amino acids: CASYLTPLALAFF. The DNA read from the CDR3 is TGTGCCAGCTACTTGACTCCCCTAGCTCTG. Complete variable domain (other parts from reference TRBV19 and TRBJ1-1): DGGITQSPKYLFRKEGQNVTLSCEQNLNHDAMYWYRQDPGQGLRLIYYSQIVNDFQKGDIAEGYSVSREKKESFPLTVTSAQKNPTAFYLCASYLTPLALAFFGQGTRLTVV.

On this clone: The CDR3 extends 3 residues past the end of the read, so its final part is completed from the germline J gene. The rearrangement uses TRBV5-1 and TRBJ1-6; 7 bases fit TRBD1. V lost 7 bases and J lost 7; bases outside the gene matches: 17. The CDR3 totals 17 residues. The germline V gene has CDR1 SGHRS and CDR2 YFSETQ. This chain's CDR3 is CASRHRSDRAGNSPLHF. CDR3 DNA (partial): TGCGCCAGCCGACACAGATCAGACAGGGCAGGCAATTCACCC.

This clone is identified as medium-sized from frequency. The DNA ends 3 residues before the CDR3 does, and the rest of the CDR3 is filled in from the germline J gene. The rearrangement joins TRBV5-6 to TRBJ1-6; D is uncertain. The CDR3 covers 13 residues. V lost 1 base and J lost 4, with 3 bases in between. Germline V gives CDR1 SGHDT, CDR2 YYEEEE. CDR3 bases read: TGTGCCAGCAGCTTGTCTTATAATTCACCC. Residues: CASSLSYNSP. The entire CDR3 sequence reads CASSLSYNSPLHF.

As regards this clone: The read ends 3 residues early relative to the CDR3; the germline J gene fills the gap. V and J are TRBV18 and TRBJ1-5; 9 nucleotides align to TRBD1. V gave up 6 bases and J gave up 4 bases; unmatched junction bases: 10. Germline lookup yields CDR1 KGHSH and CDR2 LQKENI. The CDR3 runs 16 residues. The CDR3 spells CASSPKDRGRNQPQHF. The covered CDR3 bases are TGTGCCAGCTCCCCTAAGGACAGGGGAAGGAATCAGCCC.

A word on this clone: With the read ending 3 residues before the CDR3 end, the germline J gene is used to fill in that end. The genes are TRBV7-2 and TRBJ2-4, with TRBD1 matching over 9 bases. Germline values: CDR1 SGHTA, CDR2 FQGNSA. The CDR3 is 14 amino acids. CDR3 DNA (partial): TGTGCCAGCAGATCCACAGGGGGCGACTATGGT. This translates into CASRSTGGDYG. The complete CDR3 sequence is CASRSTGGDYGQYF.

Turning to this clone: The read terminates 3 residues ahead of where the CDR3 ends, so the germline J gene completes it. J is TRBJ1-1 and V is TRBV7-9; D remains ambiguous. CDR3 length equals 15 residues. CDR1 is SEHNR, CDR2 FQNEAQ, per germline (reference sequence). Between the trimmed V and J ends, which lost 2 bases and 1 base, there was a span of 11 bases. This CDR3 reads CASSLLQSKNTEAFF. The part of the CDR3 DNA that was read is TGTGCCAGCAGCTTATTACAGTCAAAGAACACTGAA.

To note about this clone: The read halts 3 residues ahead of the CDR3 end, with the missing end drawn from the germline J gene. The rearrangement joins TRBV14 to TRBJ2-4; D perhaps matches TRBD2 (6 bases). The CDR3 extends over 13 amino acids. CDR1 is SGHDN, CDR2 FVKESK, per germline. Partial CDR3 DNA: TGTGCCAGCAGCCAAAGCGGTGGGGGGATT. Amino acid sequence: CASSQSGGGI. The full CDR3 is CASSQSGGGIQYF.

Comments on this clone: The read terminates 3 residues ahead of where the CDR3 ends, so the germline J gene completes it. The rearrangement uses TRBV7-2 and TRBJ1-2, with 7 bases fitting TRBD1. CDR1 SGHTA and CDR2 FQGNSA come from the germline V gene. This CDR3 is 15 amino acids long. Here the CDR3 reads CASSRDSVGSYDYTF. The sequenced CDR3 bases are TGTGCCAGCAGCCGGGACAGCGTCGGATCCTACGAC. Full variable domain (remainder filled in from reference TRBV7-2 and TRBJ1-2): GAGVSQSPSNKVTEKGKDVELRCDPISGHTALYWYRQSLGQGLEFLIYFQGNSAPDKSGLPSDRFSAERTGGSVSTLTIQRTQQEDSAVYLCASSRDSVGSYDYTFGSGTRLTVV.

The CDR3 bases that were read are TGTGCCAGCAGCTTCTTGGCGGGGGGTTCGGATACG. It codes for CASSFLAGGSDT. The entire CDR3 protein is CASSFLAGGSDTQYF. This sequence joins TRBV11-1 and TRBJ2-3; 8 bases fit TRBD2. Read coverage stops 3 residues before the CDR3 terminus; the germline J gene supplies the remainder. Germline CDR1 is SGHAT and CDR2 is FQDESV (reference sequence). CDR3 length equals 15 residues. J was trimmed by 6 bases and V by 3 bases; bases with no gene match: 8.

Note on this clone: The read is 3 residues too short to cover the CDR3 end, so that end is filled in from the germline J gene. The V and J genes are TRBV13 and TRBJ1-2, with TRBD1 as a possible D gene (6 bases). There are 13 residues in the CDR3. The germline V and J ends were trimmed by 4 bases and 2 bases, with 8 bases remaining between them. CDR1 and CDR2 from the germline V gene are PRHDT and FYEKMQ (reference sequence). The CDR3 sequence: CASSSRGNYGYTF. CDR3 DNA (partial): TGTGCCAGCAGCTCCAGGGGCAACTATGGC. Full variable domain (rest looked up from reference TRBV13 and TRBJ1-2): AAGVIQSPRHLIKEKRETATLKCYPIPRHDTVYWYQQGPGQDPQFLISFYEKMQSDKGSIPDRFSAQQFSDYHSELNMSSLELGDSALYFCASSSRGNYGYTFGSGTRLTVV.